These T cell receptor beta chains were read from a single sample in a study of blood T cells in healthy people across ages. TCRdb recomputed calls from the 5' RACE reads with MiXCR, one row per CDR3 protein. The sample gives 1.5 million to 2 million distinct CDR3 sequences, about 49% of which show up once; about 2.1% is in the top ten. The specimen sequenced was blood. All receptors come from a woman in her 40s in good health. Each CDR3 is given with its conserved first and last residue. The order of the fields is D gene, J gene, clone size, V gene, CDR3 protein, CDR3 DNA. A D gene is named only where the DNA matches it firmly. Some rows have no size entry. The others give once, few or many, or a class for an expanded clone.

TRBD1 TRBJ1-2 NA TRBV12-3/TRBV12-4 CASSSRDRGYYGHTF TGTGCCAGCAGTTCCCGGGACAGGGGGTACTATGGCCACACCTTC
TRBD1 TRBJ1-2 few TRBV27 CASSWDRTNYGYTF TGTGCCAGCAGTTGGGACAGAACTAACTATGGCTACACCTTC
TRBD1 TRBJ2-7 many TRBV7-2 CASSPQTGGYDEQYF TGTGCCAGCAGCCCCCAGACAGGGGGTTACGACGAGCAGTACTTC
NA TRBJ1-6 NA TRBV6-1 CASRDPTGTNSPLHF TGTGCCAGCAGAGACCCGACAGGAACGAATTCACCCCTCCACTTT
NA TRBJ1-2 few TRBV28 CASTWIPSTGRHGYTF TGTGCCAGCACTTGGATCCCCTCGACAGGTCGACATGGCTACACCTTC
NA TRBJ2-5 NA TRBV7-7 CASSLGAGLGSETQYF TGTGCTAGCAGCTTAGGAGCAGGGCTGGGGAGCGAGACCCAGTACTTC
NA TRBJ1-2 few TRBV27 CASTPTGRANYGYTF TGTGCCAGCACCCCCACAGGGAGAGCAAACTATGGCTACACCTTC
NA TRBJ2-5 NA TRBV29-1 CSVVTTLGGNQYF TGCAGCGTTGTAACGACCTTAGGGGGGAACCAGTACTTC
TRBD1 TRBJ1-5 NA TRBV6-2/TRBV6-3 CASSLGQGASVTQHF TGTGCCAGCAGCTTGGGACAGGGGGCGAGTGTGACCCAGCATTTT
TRBD2 TRBJ2-7 few TRBV12-3/TRBV12-4 CASSSGGGLYEQYF TGTGCCAGCAGTAGCGGGGGGGGGCTTTACGAGCAGTACTTC
TRBD1 TRBJ1-1 NA TRBV7-2 CASSLKSTGVEAFF TGTGCCAGCAGCCTCAAGTCGACAGGGGTAGAAGCTTTCTTT
NA TRBJ1-2 few TRBV27 CASSFDRQGFSGYTF TGTGCCAGCAGTTTCGATCGTCAAGGGTTTTCTGGCTACACCTTC
NA TRBJ1-2 few TRBV20-1 CSAQPVDRRGAGYTF TGCAGTGCTCAGCCCGTTGACAGGAGGGGGGCTGGCTACACCTTC
NA TRBJ2-3 NA TRBV6-5 CVWVGREADTQYF TGTGTTTGGGTGGGGCGCGAGGCAGATACGCAGTATTTT
TRBD2 TRBJ2-7 few TRBV4-1 CASSQVKPSGGAEEQYF TGCGCCAGCAGCCAAGTTAAACCTAGCGGGGGGGCCGAAGAGCAGTACTTC
NA TRBJ2-1 few TRBV4-1 CASSQANRDYNEQFF TGCGCCAGCAGCCAAGCCAACCGGGACTACAATGAGCAGTTCTTC
NA TRBJ2-1 NA TRBV6-2/TRBV6-3 CASRRGTESSYNEQFF TGTGCCAGCAGGCGGGGGACAGAAAGCTCCTACAATGAGCAGTTCTTC
NA TRBJ2-7 NA TRBV3-1 CASSQEPGLMDSYEQYF TGTGCCAGCAGCCAAGAACCGGGACTCATGGACTCCTACGAGCAGTACTTC
NA TRBJ1-4 NA TRBV6-5 CASMTTATNEKLFF TGTGCCAGCATGACGACAGCAACTAATGAAAAACTGTTTTTT
NA TRBJ1-4 NA TRBV4-3 CASSRAGTTNEKLFF TGCGCCAGCAGCCGCGCTGGGACAACTAATGAAAAACTGTTTTTT
NA TRBJ1-2 few TRBV9 CASSVDGRPPYGYTF TGTGCCAGCAGCGTCGACGGGCGGCCCCCCTATGGCTACACCTTC
TRBD2 TRBJ2-7 NA TRBV10-3 CAIGTSGSYEQYF TGTGCCATCGGGACTAGCGGCTCCTACGAGCAGTACTTC
NA TRBJ2-1 NA TRBV5-1 CASGVLPYNEQFF TGCGCCAGTGGGGTCTTGCCCTACAATGAGCAGTTCTTC
TRBD1 TRBJ1-5 NA TRBV12-3/TRBV12-4 CASTSRTGGIESQPQHF TGTGCCAGCACCTCCCGGACAGGGGGAATAGAATCCCAGCCCCAGCATTTT
TRBD1 TRBJ1-4 few TRBV20-1 CSARLPGGHEKLFF TGCAGTGCTAGATTGCCAGGGGGCCACGAAAAACTGTTTTTT
NA TRBJ1-2 NA TRBV2 CASSEGGPGYTF TGTGCCAGCAGTGAAGGTGGCCCGGGCTACACCTTC
NA TRBJ1-4 NA TRBV18 CASSSAVTATNEKLFF TGTGCCAGCTCATCCGCGGTGACTGCAACTAATGAAAAACTGTTTTTT
NA TRBJ2-6 NA TRBV7-3 CASSLRGPGAGANVLTF TGTGCCAGCAGCTTAAGGGGGCCAGGGGCTGGGGCCAACGTCCTGACTTTC
NA TRBJ1-5 NA TRBV20-1 CSARDRSRNQPQHF TGCAGTGCTAGAGATAGGAGCCGCAATCAGCCCCAGCATTTT
NA TRBJ2-6 NA TRBV27 CASSPDPAGANVLTF TGTGCCAGCAGTCCGGACCCCGCTGGGGCCAACGTCCTGACTTTC
TRBD2 TRBJ2-1 NA TRBV5-4 CASSLSSGRGGYNEQFF TGTGCCAGCAGCTTGTCCTCCGGCCGGGGGGGCTACAATGAGCAGTTCTTC
NA TRBJ1-2 once TRBV4-1 CASSQDEGRLNYGYTF TGCGCCAGCAGCCAAGATGAGGGCAGATTGAACTATGGCTACACCTTC
NA TRBJ1-6 once TRBV4-1 CASIQDLLFNSPLHF TGCGCCAGCATCCAAGATCTCCTATTTAATTCACCCCTCCACTTT
TRBD2 TRBJ2-1 NA TRBV20-1 CSAIQASGSSSYNEQFF TGCAGTGCTATTCAGGCTAGCGGGTCGAGCTCCTACAATGAGCAGTTCTTC
TRBD1 TRBJ2-7 few TRBV7-2 CASSFDRGPGEQYF TGTGCCAGCAGCTTTGACAGGGGGCCTGGAGAGCAGTACTTC
NA TRBJ1-6 NA TRBV6-5 CASRAGVGSPLHF TGTGCCAGCAGGGCAGGGGTGGGTTCACCCCTCCACTTT
TRBD1 TRBJ2-7 NA TRBV4-3 CASSQRTGIGYEQYF TGCGCCAGCAGCCAACGGACAGGGATTGGTTACGAGCAGTACTTC
TRBD2 TRBJ2-5 NA TRBV7-9 CASSLRYGLEAETQYF TGTGCCAGCAGCCTCCGGTACGGACTAGAGGCGGAGACCCAGTACTTC
NA TRBJ2-3 NA TRBV6-4 CASACRDTDTQYF TGTGCCAGCGCGTGCAGGGACACAGATACGCAGTATTTT
TRBD1 TRBJ1-1 few TRBV12-3/TRBV12-4 CASRGTGINTEAFF TGTGCCAGCAGAGGGACAGGGATAAACACTGAAGCTTTCTTT
NA TRBJ2-6 NA TRBV2 CASGEGTGANVLTF TGTGCCAGCGGCGAGGGGACTGGGGCCAACGTCCTGACTTTC
NA TRBJ1-2 NA TRBV13 CASSLGRDTHYGYTF TGTGCCAGCAGCTTAGGCCGGGACACCCACTATGGCTACACCTTC
NA TRBJ2-7 NA TRBV12-3/TRBV12-4 CASSLGNSRYEQYF TGTGCCAGCAGTTTGGGAAACTCCCGATACGAGCAGTACTTC
NA TRBJ2-1 NA TRBV12-3/TRBV12-4 CASRDWPGTYNEQFF TGTGCCAGCCGGGATTGGCCAGGTACTTACAATGAGCAGTTCTTC
TRBD1 TRBJ2-7 NA TRBV11-2 CACSLIGTGRHEQYF TGTGCCTGCAGCTTAATCGGGACAGGGAGGCACGAGCAGTACTTC
NA TRBJ2-3 few TRBV4-3 CASSQDKSGVEADTQYF TGCGCCAGCAGCCAAGACAAGTCAGGCGTTGAAGCAGATACGCAGTATTTT
NA TRBJ2-1 NA TRBV20-1 CSARLTLDNEQFF TGCAGTGCCCGCCTAACTCTTGACAATGAGCAGTTCTTC
TRBD2 TRBJ2-1 NA TRBV6-5 CASSFSSGSAYNEQFF TGTGCCAGCAGCTTCTCTAGCGGGAGCGCCTACAATGAGCAGTTCTTC
TRBD1 TRBJ2-5 NA TRBV28 CASSFVGQGARETQYF TGTGCCAGCAGTTTTGTAGGACAGGGGGCCAGGGAGACCCAGTACTTC
NA TRBJ2-3 few TRBV27 CASSGTEFGTQYF TGTGCCAGCAGTGGGACCGAGTTTGGTACGCAGTATTTT